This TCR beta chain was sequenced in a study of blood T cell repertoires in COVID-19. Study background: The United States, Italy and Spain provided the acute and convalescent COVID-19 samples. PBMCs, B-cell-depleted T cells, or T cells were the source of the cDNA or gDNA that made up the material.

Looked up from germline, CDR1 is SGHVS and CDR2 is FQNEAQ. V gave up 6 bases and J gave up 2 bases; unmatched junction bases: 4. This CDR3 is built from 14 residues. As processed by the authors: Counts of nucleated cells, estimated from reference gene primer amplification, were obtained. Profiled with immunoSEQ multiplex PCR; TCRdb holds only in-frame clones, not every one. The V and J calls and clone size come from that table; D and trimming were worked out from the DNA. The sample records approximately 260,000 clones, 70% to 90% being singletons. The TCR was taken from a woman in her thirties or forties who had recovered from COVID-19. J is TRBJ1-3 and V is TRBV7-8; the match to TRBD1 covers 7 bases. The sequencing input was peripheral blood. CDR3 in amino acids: CASSYTGAGNTIYF. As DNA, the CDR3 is TGTGCCAGCAGTTATACAGGGGCTGGAAACACCATATATTTT.